This T cell receptor (beta chain) is from a study of OX40 agonist ivuxolimab in advanced cancers. The wider study: Of mixed ages from about 20 to 80 and averaging around 60 years, the group was approximately 80% male. Two cutaneous melanoma patients and one hepatocellular carcinoma patient, three in all, had partial responses. General study points: CD8+ T cells averaged more expanded clones than CD4+.

Trimming pared 0 bases from V and 4 bases from J, leaving 11 bases between. Germline V gene data show CDR1 as SGHAT and CDR2 as FQNNGV. CDR3 length: 15 residues. Some clones are missing from TCRdb's copy, which holds only in-frame ones; the method was immunoSEQ multiplex PCR. The repertoire holds roughly 100,000 clones, about 93% seen once, with about 0.87% in the top ten. As for this clone: Its cognate antigen is unknown.

The source is an adult with an advanced solid tumor such as melanoma, head and neck, liver or kidney cancer. The chain has TRBV11-2 and TRBJ2-3; either TRBD1 or TRBD2 may fit D (5 bases each). Sequenced material: CD4+ or CD8+ T cells sorted from blood, taken in a trial of the OX40 agonist ivuxolimab. Here the CDR3 DNA reads TGTGCCAGCAGCTTAGATCCCCGGGGCCCAGATACGCAGTATTTT. It yields the protein CASSLDPRGPDTQYF.